Following are 13 T cell receptor beta chains from one sample sequenced in a study of T cell repertoires in cytomegalovirus infection. TCRdb itself ran the reads through MiXCR, one entry per CDR3 protein. The table shows hundreds of thousands of distinct CDR3 sequences, with approximately 24% occurring only once. The specimen was CD8+ T cells from PBMCs. The receptors derive from a human donor in good health (CMV status not recorded). Some clones in this sample may be carry-over from other donors' samples.

The CDR3 here is CSARGAGGRDTQYF. CDR3 sequence (DNA): TGCAGTGCCCGAGGGGCCGGGGGAAGAGATACGCAGTATTTT. The chain recombines TRBV20-1 with TRBJ2-3; perhaps TRBD2 as D (6 bases). This CDR3 contains 14 residues. Germline V gene data show CDR1 as DFQATT and CDR2 as SNEGSKA (reference sequence). Trimming took 6 bases from V and 5 from J, leaving 18 bases between them.

This clonotype was counted only a few times. The rearrangement links TRBV5-4 to TRBJ2-1; no clear D. The V gene's germline CDR1 is SGHNT and CDR2 YYREEE (reference sequence). The CDR3 runs 11 residues. Trimming left V 4 bases short and J 9 bases short, with 8 bases between. CDR3 residues: CASSDPGEQFF. Written as DNA, the CDR3 is TGTGCCAGCAGCGACCCGGGTGAGCAGTTCTTC.

This clonotype was detected ten times or more. CDR3 in amino acids: CASSQSQSSYNEQFF. CDR3 nucleotides: TGCGCCAGCAGCCAAAGTCAGAGCTCCTACAATGAGCAGTTCTTC. The V call is TRBV4-1, the J call TRBJ2-1; D call uncertain. V was pared by 2 bases and J by 0 bases, with 8 bases between. The germline V gene encodes CDR1 MGHRA and CDR2 YSYEKL. There are 15 residues in the CDR3.

V usage is TRBV20-1 and J usage is TRBJ1-2; 7 bases agree with TRBD1. The germline V gene has CDR1 DFQATT and CDR2 SNEGSKA (reference sequence). V shed 0 bases and J 4 bases; nucleotides not matched to a gene: 8. The CDR3 totals 15 residues. The CDR3: CSAREPGQRGYGYTF. The CDR3 nucleotides read TGCAGTGCTAGAGAGCCGGGACAGCGAGGCTATGGCTACACCTTC.

This clonotype was counted once. V is TRBV2 and J is TRBJ2-7; TRBD2 matches at 11 bases. After removal of 4 bases from V and 5 bases from J, the junction contained 7 bases not matched to a gene. The CDR3 length is 15 residues. CDR1 is SNHLY and CDR2 is FYNNEI in the germline V gene. The CDR3: CASSVVAGGPDEQYF. The CDR3, as DNA: TGTGCCAGCAGTGTTGTAGCGGGGGGGCCGGACGAGCAGTACTTC. Combining the CDR3 with reference TRBV2 and TRBJ2-7 gives the whole variable domain EPEVTQTPSHQVTQMGQEVILRCVPISNHLYFYWYRQILGQKVEFLVSFYNNEISEKSEIFDDQFSVERPDGSNFTLKIRSTKLEDSAMYFCASSVVAGGPDEQYFGPGTRLTVT.

V gene TRBV20-1 combines with J gene TRBJ1-5, with a weak D call TRBD1 (5 bases). The CDR3 is 10 amino acids. Per the germline V gene, CDR1 is DFQATT and CDR2 is SNEGSKA (reference sequence). This CDR3 reads CTRACQPQHF. The CDR3 nucleotides are TGCACCAGGGCATGCCAGCCCCAGCATTTT.

J is TRBJ1-2 and V is TRBV2; D is unresolved. V lost 11 bases, J lost 0 bases, and 10 bases lay in between. The CDR3 has 12 amino acids. Looked up from germline, CDR1 is SNHLY and CDR2 is FYNNEI. CDR3: CACTESNYGYTF. The CDR3 nucleotides are TGTGCCTGTACAGAGTCTAACTATGGCTACACCTTC.

This clonotype was recorded at least ten times. The chain carries TRBV7-8 and TRBJ2-1, with TRBD1 matching 11 bases. Germline V gene sequence: CDR1 SGHVS, CDR2 FQNEAQ. CDR3 length: 16 residues. The junction had 11 bases not matched to a gene; V was cut back by 5 bases and J by 8 bases. The CDR3 reads CASSALDRGPGDEQFF. CDR3 nucleotides: TGTGCCAGCAGCGCCTTGGACAGGGGGCCGGGGGATGAGCAGTTCTTC.

The chain uses TRBV2 and TRBJ1-2; D unclear. V gave up 3 bases and J gave up 5 bases, with 16 bases separating them. The CDR3 extends over 15 amino acids. The germline V gene has CDR1 SNHLY and CDR2 FYNNEI. The CDR3, as DNA: TGTGCCAGCAGTGACCGCAGCCCGGTCGGTTATGGCTACACCTTC. As protein: CASSDRSPVGYGYTF.

This clonotype was observed many times. The rearrangement links TRBV7-9 to TRBJ2-4, with TRBD1 identical over 7 bases. Germline lookup yields CDR1 SEHNR and CDR2 FQNEAQ (reference sequence). The CDR3 runs to 17 residues. V dropped 4 bases and J dropped 3; count of bases not matched to a gene: 12. The CDR3 reads CASSSTDREKGKNIQYF. CDR3 sequence (DNA): TGTGCCAGCAGCTCAACCGACAGGGAGAAGGGCAAAAACATTCAGTACTTC.

This clonotype has a count of ten or more. The gene calls are TRBV12-3 or TRBV12-4 and TRBJ2-2; D not resolved. The CDR3 is 14 amino acids. The V end was cut by 3 bases, the J end by 6 bases, with 11 bases between. The CDR3 nucleotides read TGTGCCAGCAGTTTTGGGCCACCACCCGGGGAGCTGTTTTTT. Residues: CASSFGPPPGELFF.

J is TRBJ1-5 and V is TRBV12-3 or TRBV12-4; D not certain. Between the trimmed V and J ends, which lost 6 bases and 12 bases, there was a span of 12 bases. The CDR3 is 11 residues long. CDR3 in amino acids: CASSVSILQHF. The CDR3 DNA reads as TGTGCCAGCAGCGTCTCGATCCTCCAGCATTTT.

This chain uses TRBV29-1 with TRBJ1-1; D ambiguous. V lost 6 bases to trimming and J lost 7 bases, with 9 bases between them. This CDR3 spans 10 amino acids. CDR1 is SQVTM and CDR2 is ANQGSEA in the germline V gene. The CDR3 protein is CSVDAVEAFF. The CDR3 nucleotides are TGCAGCGTGGACGCCGTTGAAGCTTTCTTT.